The 27 T cell receptor beta chains below all came from one sample that was sequenced in a study of T cell responses to AZD1222 COVID-19 vaccine. Sequencing was performed with immunoSEQ multiplex PCR; in TCRdb, only in-frame clones are kept and a portion is missing. This table has under 150,000 clones, approximately 83% appearing once. The sample here was peripheral blood, taken on day 0 of MenACWY control vaccination. Receptor source: an adult in good health.

The V call is TRBV5-6, the J call TRBJ1-4, with no clear D. This CDR3 is 16 amino acids long. Germline CDR1 reads SGHDT; CDR2 reads YYEEEE. V gave up 0 bases and J gave up 0 bases, with 9 bases separating them. The CDR3 DNA reads TGTGCCAGCAGCTTGGGGCCCTTGGCAACTAATGAAAAACTGTTTTTT. Translating it yields CASSLGPLATNEKLFF.

The chain couples TRBV4-1 to TRBJ2-5, with TRBD2 as a possible D gene (5 bases). CDR1 and CDR2 from the germline V gene are MGHRA and YSYEKL. With 2 bases removed from V and 5 bases from J, the gap between germline ends came to 9 bases. This CDR3 is built from 13 residues. In nucleotides, the CDR3 is TGCGCCAGCAGCCAACTAAGAGGGGAGACCCAGTACTTC. Residues: CASSQLRGETQYF.

The CDR3 DNA reads TGTGCCAGTAATAAAGTGAGTAGCAATCAGCCCCAGCATTTT. Its protein product is CASNKVSSNQPQHF. The chain recombines TRBV19 with TRBJ1-5; D is undetermined. This CDR3 comprises 14 residues. Trimming removed 7 bases at V and 0 bases at J, with 10 bases between. CDR1 is LNHDA and CDR2 is SQIVND in the germline V gene (reference sequence).

This clone was recorded only once. The J gene is TRBJ2-2, the V gene TRBV5-4; no definite D call. From germline, CDR1 is SGHNT and CDR2 YYREEE (reference sequence). Trimming left V 2 bases short and J 8 bases short, with 10 bases between. The CDR3 has 13 amino acids. The CDR3 loop is CASSFSEQGELFF. The CDR3 coding sequence is TGTGCCAGCAGCTTTTCCGAGCAGGGGGAGCTGTTTTTT.

This chain joins TRBV10-3 and TRBJ2-7; 8 bases map to TRBD1. This CDR3 has 15 amino acids. J gave up 1 base and V 7 bases, and 9 bases lay outside the gene matches. Germline CDR1 reads ENHRY; CDR2 reads SYGVKD. This chain's CDR3 is CAIKTGTGPSYEQYF. CDR3 DNA: TGTGCCATCAAAACCGGGACAGGTCCTTCCTACGAGCAGTACTTC.

This clone appeared a single time. This sequence joins TRBV7-9 and TRBJ1-2; tentatively, D is TRBD1 (5 bases). The germline V gene has CDR1 SEHNR and CDR2 FQNEAQ (reference sequence). This CDR3 has 15 amino acids. Trimming stripped 0 bases from V and 4 bases from J, with 12 bases between. The CDR3 region has the DNA TGTGCCAGCAGCTTAGCGGGGGTCCGGGGCTATGGCTACACCTTC. Its translation: CASSLAGVRGYGYTF.

Worth noting for this clone: This sample also contains other DNA sequences that code for the same CDR3. The V gene is TRBV2, the J gene TRBJ1-5, with D possibly TRBD1 on 5 matching bases. The CDR3 covers 14 residues. Germline CDR1 is SNHLY and CDR2 is FYNNEI. V gave up 1 base and J gave up 4 bases, with 8 bases separating them. The CDR3: CASSEGTTNQPQHF. The CDR3 region has the DNA TGTGCCAGCAGTGAAGGGACAACGAATCAGCCCCAGCATTTT.

The chain uses TRBV2 and TRBJ2-5; 8 bases fit TRBD1. Germline V gene lookup returns CDR1 SNHLY and CDR2 FYNNEI. This CDR3 region has 14 residues. Trimming took 6 bases from V and 5 from J; bases not matched to a gene: 8. The CDR3 sequence: CASSQGAIRETQYF. The CDR3 DNA reads as TGTGCCAGCAGCCAGGGGGCTATCCGGGAGACCCAGTACTTC.

The V gene is TRBV28, the J gene TRBJ1-2, with D uncertain. Germline V CDR1 and CDR2: MDHEN, SYDVKM. The length of the CDR3 is 14 residues. Trimming took 3 bases from V and 1 from J, leaving 9 bases between them. The CDR3 sequence is CASSFAGDNYGYTF. The CDR3 DNA follows: TGTGCCAGCAGTTTTGCCGGAGATAACTATGGCTACACCTTC.

This chain connects TRBV28 to TRBJ1-5, with D perhaps TRBD1 (6 bases). This CDR3 is built from 19 residues. The germline CDR1 and CDR2 sequences are MDHEN and SYDVKM. The V end lost 3 bases, the J end lost 0 bases, and 21 bases lay between the germline ends. CDR3 region: CASSFLVLGTQHSNQPQHF. The CDR3 nucleotides are TGTGCCAGCAGTTTTTTGGTCCTAGGGACACAACATAGCAATCAGCCCCAGCATTTT.

V usage is TRBV6-5 and J usage is TRBJ1-1, with D unclear. V was trimmed by 4 bases and J by 6 bases, leaving 9 bases between them. The germline V gene encodes CDR1 MNHEY and CDR2 SVGAGI. The CDR3 extends over 12 amino acids. The CDR3: CASSSAFAEAFF. The CDR3 DNA reads TGTGCCAGCAGTTCCGCCTTCGCTGAAGCTTTCTTT.

This clone was picked up a small number of times. The chain uses TRBV4-3 and TRBJ1-1, with D perhaps TRBD1 (5 bases). The germline V gene encodes CDR1 LGHNA and CDR2 YSLEER. Trimming took 0 bases from V and 11 from J, leaving 13 bases between them. The CDR3 spans 13 residues. For the CDR3, the DNA is TGCGCCAGCAGCCAAGATCCGGGGGTAGGGGCTTTCTTT. It specifies CASSQDPGVGAFF.

This clone has just one count. V usage is TRBV27 and J usage is TRBJ1-2; 8 bases align to TRBD1. Germline-derived CDR1 and CDR2 are MNHEY and SMNVEV (reference sequence). V shed 0 bases and J 8 bases; nucleotides not matched to a gene: 8. The CDR3 runs 15 residues. The CDR3 spells CASSLSAGGYGGYTF. CDR3 DNA: TGTGCCAGCAGTTTATCGGCAGGGGGCTACGGAGGCTACACCTTC.

V gene TRBV5-8 combines with J gene TRBJ2-1; D perhaps matches TRBD2 (6 bases). Looked up from germline, CDR1 is SGHTS and CDR2 is YDEGEE. Trimming removed 4 bases from V and 2 bases from J, with 13 bases in between. This CDR3 is built from 15 residues. The CDR3 sequence is CASSRGNGAYNEQFF. Here the CDR3 DNA reads TGTGCCAGCAGCCGGGGGAATGGAGCCTACAATGAGCAGTTCTTC.

Here the CDR3 reads CASSSTGSVQPQHF. The CDR3 bases are TGTGCCAGCAGTTCCACAGGGTCGGTTCAGCCCCAGCATTTT. J is TRBJ1-5 and V is TRBV6-7, with D maybe TRBD1 (6 bases). TRBV6-7 is reported as an ORF; its role is uncertain. V lost 4 bases and J 6 bases, leaving 13 bases between the germline ends. This CDR3 is built from 14 residues.

The V gene is TRBV4-2, the J gene TRBJ1-2; D not resolved. The V gene lost 0 bases and the J gene lost 7 bases, with 9 bases spanning the gap. Germline V CDR1 and CDR2: LGHNA, YNFKEQ. The CDR3 contains 13 residues. The CDR3 region has the DNA TGTGCCAGCAGCCAAGATGGGAAGGCTGGCTACACCTTC. Translating it yields CASSQDGKAGYTF.

The chain couples TRBV4-3 to TRBJ1-1; TRBD1 matches at 11 bases. Trimming at V came to 4 bases and at J to 4 bases, leaving 8 bases not matched to a gene. This CDR3 comprises 16 residues. CDR1 and CDR2 from the germline V gene are LGHNA and YSLEER. The CDR3 loop is CASSRGTGGLGTEAFF. For the CDR3, the DNA is TGCGCCAGCAGCCGCGGGACAGGGGGATTAGGCACTGAAGCTTTCTTT.

The chain employs TRBV7-2 and TRBJ2-7; D remains ambiguous. There are 12 residues in the CDR3. The ends were cut back, 3 bases at V and 5 bases at J, with 8 bases in the middle. Germline V gives CDR1 SGHTA, CDR2 FQGNSA. The CDR3 reads CASSLGFHEQYF. The CDR3 coding sequence is TGTGCCAGCAGCTTGGGTTTCCACGAGCAGTACTTC.

DNA for the CDR3: TGTGCCTCTTCACCCGGGACAGGGTCCTACAATGAGCAGTTCTTC. Encoded protein: CASSPGTGSYNEQFF. The V call is TRBV11-3, the J call TRBJ2-1; 9 bases line up with TRBD1. V shed 11 bases, J shed 1 base, and the junction held 9 bases outside the gene matches. The germline gives CDR1 SGHNT, CDR2 YENEEA. The CDR3 covers 15 residues.

The chain recombines TRBV18 with TRBJ2-2; the D gene is possibly TRBD1 (5 bases). The CDR3 is made up of 14 amino acids. Germline V gene data show CDR1 as KGHSH and CDR2 as LQKENI. V was clipped by 4 bases and J by 5 bases, with 11 bases between them. In nucleotides, the CDR3 is TGTGCCAGCTCACAGGGGCCGATAACCGGGGAGCTGTTTTTT. The encoded protein is CASSQGPITGELFF.

The chain joins TRBV3-1 (or the pseudogene TRBV3-2) to TRBJ2-1; D is perhaps TRBD2 (6 bases). The CDR3 sequence is 13 residues long. The germline V gene encodes CDR1 LGHDT and CDR2 YNNKEL (reference sequence). V lost 2 bases and J lost 10, with 12 bases in between. CDR3 region: CASSQNGGTEQFF. Here the CDR3 DNA reads TGTGCCAGCAGCCAAAACGGAGGGACGGAGCAGTTCTTC.

The count of this clone is one. The rearrangement links TRBV10-2 to TRBJ2-7; TRBD1 matches 7 bases. V shed 6 bases and J 4 bases; nucleotides not matched to a gene: 6. CDR3 length: 13 residues. Germline CDR1 reads WSHSY; CDR2 reads SAAADI. DNA of the CDR3: TGCGCCAGCAGCGGGACAGTTTATTACGAGCAGTACTTC. Amino acids: CASSGTVYYEQYF.

The chain employs TRBV11-2 and TRBJ2-3; TRBD2 matches at 12 bases. CDR3 size: 15 residues. With 2 bases clipped from V and 10 bases from J, the junction kept 7 bases outside the gene matches. Germline CDR1 SGHAT, CDR2 FQNNGV. The CDR3 coding sequence is TGTGCCAGCAGCTTACTCCGGACTAGCGGGGTCGCGCAGTATTTT. This sequence encodes CASSLLRTSGVAQYF.

Of note for this clone: Other DNA sequences in this sample translate to the same CDR3. CDR3 nucleotide sequence: TGTGCCAGCAGTTTAACAGGGGGGGAGACCCAGTACTTC. It specifies CASSLTGGETQYF. The rearrangement uses TRBV12-3 or TRBV12-4 and TRBJ2-5; 8 bases map to TRBD1. This CDR3 region has 13 residues. The V and J ends lost 2 bases and 5 bases, in that order; junction bases with no gene match: 1.

This chain joins TRBV6-1 and TRBJ2-6, with D possibly TRBD1 on 5 matching bases. The germline V gene encodes CDR1 MNHNS and CDR2 SASEGT. Trimming shortened V by 0 bases and J by 1 base, and 19 bases separated the two germline ends. The CDR3 sequence is 20 residues long. CDR3 DNA sequence: TGTGCCAGCAGTGAAGCGGCCGGTTTAGGGGCCGGGTCTGGGGCCAACGTCCTGACTTTC. Protein product: CASSEAAGLGAGSGANVLTF.

This clone was seen more than once but under ten times. The genes are TRBV5-4 and TRBJ1-2; the D is unclear. The length of the CDR3 is 14 residues. CDR1 and CDR2 (germline): SGHNT, YYREEE (reference sequence). The V and J ends lost 3 bases and 2 bases respectively, with 11 bases between them. DNA for the CDR3: TGTGCCAGCAGCTCGCCGGCAGCCAACTATGGCTACACCTTC. It is translated as CASSSPAANYGYTF.

This sequence joins TRBV4-3 and TRBJ1-5, with no clear D. The V end was cut by 4 bases, the J end by 1 base, with 8 bases between. Germline V gene data show CDR1 as LGHNA and CDR2 as YSLEER. This CDR3 has 14 amino acids. The DNA for the CDR3 is TGCGCCAGCAGCCCCGGCCAAAGCAATCAGCCCCAGCATTTT. It translates to CASSPGQSNQPQHF.